This T cell receptor (beta chain) was captured by sequencing in a study of blood T cell repertoires in COVID-19. The wider study: Sample material is recorded as cDNA or gDNA derived from T cells, B-cell-depleted T cells, or PBMCs.

Only in-frame clones appear in the TCRdb table, and some are missing; sequencing was by immunoSEQ multiplex PCR. The profile shows some 150,000 clones, about 80% of them singletons. Sample: peripheral blood. This clonotype was obtained from a human donor with acute or convalescent COVID-19. The donor label of this sample is uncertain.

The CDR3 sequence is CASSRDRIGTDTQYF. The CDR3 coding sequence is TGTGCCAGCAGCCGGGACAGAATAGGCACAGATACGCAGTATTTT. The chain joins TRBV13 to TRBJ2-3; TRBD1 agrees at 7 bases. Germline values: CDR1 PRHDT, CDR2 FYEKMQ (reference sequence). With 5 bases clipped from V and 1 base from J, the junction kept 6 bases outside the gene matches. The CDR3 runs 15 residues.